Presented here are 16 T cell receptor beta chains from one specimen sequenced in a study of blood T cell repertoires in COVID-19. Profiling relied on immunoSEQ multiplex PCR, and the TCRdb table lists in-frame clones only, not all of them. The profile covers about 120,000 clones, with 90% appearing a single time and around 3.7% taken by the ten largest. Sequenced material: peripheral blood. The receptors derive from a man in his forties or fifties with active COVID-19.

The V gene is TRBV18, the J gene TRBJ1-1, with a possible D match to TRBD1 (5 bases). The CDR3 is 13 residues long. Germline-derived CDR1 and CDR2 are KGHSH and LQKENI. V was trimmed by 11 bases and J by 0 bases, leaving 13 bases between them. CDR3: CAGSEGLNTEAFF. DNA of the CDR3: TGTGCCGGGTCGGAGGGGTTGAACACTGAAGCTTTCTTT.

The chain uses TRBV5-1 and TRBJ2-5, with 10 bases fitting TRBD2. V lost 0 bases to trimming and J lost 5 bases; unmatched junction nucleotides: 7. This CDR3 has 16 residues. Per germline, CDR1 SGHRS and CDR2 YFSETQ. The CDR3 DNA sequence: TGCGCCAGCAGCTTGGCCGGACTAGCGGTCCCGGAGACCCAGTACTTC. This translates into CASSLAGLAVPETQYF.

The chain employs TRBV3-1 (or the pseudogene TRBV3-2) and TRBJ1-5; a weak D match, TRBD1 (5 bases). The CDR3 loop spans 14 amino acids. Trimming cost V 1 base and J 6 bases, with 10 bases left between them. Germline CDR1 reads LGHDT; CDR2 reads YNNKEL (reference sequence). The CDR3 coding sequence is TGTGCCAGCAGCCAAGCGGGCAGGGCTCAGCCCCAGCATTTT. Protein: CASSQAGRAQPQHF.

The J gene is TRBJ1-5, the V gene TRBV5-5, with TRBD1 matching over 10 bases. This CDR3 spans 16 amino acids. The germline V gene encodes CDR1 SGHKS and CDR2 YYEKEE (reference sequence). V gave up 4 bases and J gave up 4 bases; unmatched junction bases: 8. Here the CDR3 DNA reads TGTGCCAGCAGCCTAACCGGGACAGGGGCTAATCAGCCCCAGCATTTT. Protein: CASSLTGTGANQPQHF.

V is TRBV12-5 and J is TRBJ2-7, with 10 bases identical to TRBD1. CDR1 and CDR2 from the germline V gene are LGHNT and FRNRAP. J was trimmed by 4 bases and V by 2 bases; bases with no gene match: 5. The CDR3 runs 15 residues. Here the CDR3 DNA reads TGTGCTAGTGGTTTGTACGGACAGGGGGAATACGAGCAGTACTTC. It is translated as CASGLYGQGEYEQYF.

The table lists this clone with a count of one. This CDR3 is CASSQDQGGRATPYQETQYF. The CDR3 DNA reads TGTGCCAGCAGCCAAGATCAGGGTGGTAGGGCAACCCCGTACCAAGAGACCCAGTACTTC. This chain joins TRBV4-2 and TRBJ2-5, with D possibly TRBD1 on 5 matching bases. The germline V gene has CDR1 LGHNA and CDR2 YNFKEQ. Deletions cut 0 bases from V and 0 bases from J, with 23 bases between. The CDR3 is 20 residues long.

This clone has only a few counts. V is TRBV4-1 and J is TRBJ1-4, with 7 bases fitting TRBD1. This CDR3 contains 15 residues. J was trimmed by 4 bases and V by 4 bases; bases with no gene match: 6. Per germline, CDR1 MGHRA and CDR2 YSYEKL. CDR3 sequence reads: CASSRTGTVNEKLFF. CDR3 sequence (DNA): TGCGCCAGCAGCCGCACCGGGACAGTTAATGAAAAACTGTTTTTT.

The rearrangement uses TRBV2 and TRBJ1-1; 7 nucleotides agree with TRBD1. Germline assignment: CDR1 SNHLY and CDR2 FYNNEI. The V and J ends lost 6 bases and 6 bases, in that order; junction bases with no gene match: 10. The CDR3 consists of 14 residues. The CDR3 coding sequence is TGTGCCAGCAGAGATCAGGGGGTGGGAGCTGAAGCTTTCTTT. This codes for CASRDQGVGAEAFF. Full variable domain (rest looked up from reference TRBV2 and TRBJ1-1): EPEVTQTPSHQVTQMGQEVILRCVPISNHLYFYWYRQILGQKVEFLVSFYNNEISEKSEIFDDQFSVERPDGSNFTLKIRSTKLEDSAMYFCASRDQGVGAEAFFGQGTRLTVV.

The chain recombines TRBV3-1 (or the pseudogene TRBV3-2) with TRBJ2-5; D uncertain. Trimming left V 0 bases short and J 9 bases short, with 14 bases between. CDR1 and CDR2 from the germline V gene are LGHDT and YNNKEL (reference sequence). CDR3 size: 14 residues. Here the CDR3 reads CASSQERTASPQYF. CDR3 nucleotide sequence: TGTGCCAGCAGCCAAGAGCGTACAGCCTCACCCCAGTACTTC.

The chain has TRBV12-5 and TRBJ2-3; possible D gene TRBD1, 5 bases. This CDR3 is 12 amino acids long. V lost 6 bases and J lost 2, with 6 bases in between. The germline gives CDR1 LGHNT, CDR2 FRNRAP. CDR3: CASGQATDTQYF. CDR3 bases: TGTGCTAGTGGACAGGCCACAGATACGCAGTATTTT.

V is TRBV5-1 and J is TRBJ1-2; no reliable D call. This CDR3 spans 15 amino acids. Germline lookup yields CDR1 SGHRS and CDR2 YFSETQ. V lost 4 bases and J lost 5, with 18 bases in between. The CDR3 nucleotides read TGCGCCAGCAGCCCCCGGGGAATAGTGGAGTATGGCTACACCTTC. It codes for CASSPRGIVEYGYTF.

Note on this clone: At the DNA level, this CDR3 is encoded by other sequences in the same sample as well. CDR3 region: CASSPTSGSYNEQFF. CDR3 DNA: TGTGCCAGCAGCCCCACTAGCGGGAGCTACAATGAGCAGTTCTTC. The V gene is TRBV7-2, the J gene TRBJ2-1; 11 nucleotides line up with TRBD2. Germline values: CDR1 SGHTA, CDR2 FQGNSA. The CDR3 consists of 15 residues. Trimming cost V 5 bases and J 3 bases; bases outside gene matches: 3.

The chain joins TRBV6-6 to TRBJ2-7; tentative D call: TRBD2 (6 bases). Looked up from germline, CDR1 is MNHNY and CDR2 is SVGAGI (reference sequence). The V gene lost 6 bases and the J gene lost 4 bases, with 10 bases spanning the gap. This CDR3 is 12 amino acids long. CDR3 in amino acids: CASRRGDYEQYF. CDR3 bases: TGTGCCAGCAGGCGCGGGGATTACGAGCAGTACTTC.

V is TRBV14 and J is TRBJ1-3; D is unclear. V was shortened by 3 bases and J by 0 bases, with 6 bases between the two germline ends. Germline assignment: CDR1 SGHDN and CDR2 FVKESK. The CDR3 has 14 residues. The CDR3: CASSQTYSGNTIYF. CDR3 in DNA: TGTGCCAGCAGCCAGACTTACTCTGGAAACACCATATATTTT.

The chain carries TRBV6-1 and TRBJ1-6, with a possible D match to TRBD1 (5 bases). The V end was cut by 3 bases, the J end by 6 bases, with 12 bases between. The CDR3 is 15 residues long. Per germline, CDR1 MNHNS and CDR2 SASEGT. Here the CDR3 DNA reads TGTGCCAGCAGTGATCAACCGGGACTTAATTCACCCCTCCACTTT. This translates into CASSDQPGLNSPLHF.

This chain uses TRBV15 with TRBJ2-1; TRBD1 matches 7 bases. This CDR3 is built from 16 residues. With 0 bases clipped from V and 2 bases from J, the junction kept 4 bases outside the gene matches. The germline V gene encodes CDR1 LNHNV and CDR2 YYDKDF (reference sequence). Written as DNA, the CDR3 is TGTGCCACCAGCAGAGATTCGGGACAGCCCTACAATGAGCAGTTCTTC. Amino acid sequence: CATSRDSGQPYNEQFF.